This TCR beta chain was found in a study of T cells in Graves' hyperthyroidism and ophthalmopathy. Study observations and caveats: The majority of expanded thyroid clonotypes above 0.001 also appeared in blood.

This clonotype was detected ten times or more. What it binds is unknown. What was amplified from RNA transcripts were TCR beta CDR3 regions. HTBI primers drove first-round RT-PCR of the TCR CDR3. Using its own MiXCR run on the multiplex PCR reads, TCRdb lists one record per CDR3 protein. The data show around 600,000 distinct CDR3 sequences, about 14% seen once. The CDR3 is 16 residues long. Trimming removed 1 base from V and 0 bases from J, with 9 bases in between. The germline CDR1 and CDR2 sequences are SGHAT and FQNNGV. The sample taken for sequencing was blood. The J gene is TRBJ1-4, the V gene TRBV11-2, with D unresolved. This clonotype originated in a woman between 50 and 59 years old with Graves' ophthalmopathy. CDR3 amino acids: CASSLVLRPTNEKLFF. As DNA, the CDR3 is TGTGCCAGCAGCTTAGTTCTGAGGCCAACTAATGAAAAACTGTTTTTT.